The source of this T cell receptor beta chain is a study of blood T cell repertoires in COVID-19. Per the germline V gene, CDR1 is SGHNT and CDR2 is YYREEE (reference sequence). V shed 4 bases and J 5 bases; nucleotides not matched to a gene: 7. The length of the CDR3 is 14 residues. The protocol was immunoSEQ multiplex PCR, while the TCRdb copy is restricted to in-frame clones and leaves out a portion. This table holds approximately 160,000 clones, 84% found once. This clone is a singleton in its sample. The J gene is TRBJ2-5, the V gene TRBV5-4; 8 nucleotides line up with TRBD2. Sequences were obtained from peripheral blood. This TCR was sampled from a man aged 40-49 years who had recovered from COVID-19. In nucleotides, the CDR3 is TGTGCCAGCAGCGCCTCGGGAGGGAGGGAGACCCAGTACTTC. As protein: CASSASGGRETQYF. The complete variable domain, with remaining parts taken from reference TRBV5-4 and TRBJ2-5, reads ETGVTQSPTHLIKTRGQQVTLRCSSQSGHNTVSWYQQALGQGPQFIFQYYREEENGRGNFPPRFSGLQFPNYSSELNVNALELDDSALYLCASSASGGRETQYFGPGTRLLVL.